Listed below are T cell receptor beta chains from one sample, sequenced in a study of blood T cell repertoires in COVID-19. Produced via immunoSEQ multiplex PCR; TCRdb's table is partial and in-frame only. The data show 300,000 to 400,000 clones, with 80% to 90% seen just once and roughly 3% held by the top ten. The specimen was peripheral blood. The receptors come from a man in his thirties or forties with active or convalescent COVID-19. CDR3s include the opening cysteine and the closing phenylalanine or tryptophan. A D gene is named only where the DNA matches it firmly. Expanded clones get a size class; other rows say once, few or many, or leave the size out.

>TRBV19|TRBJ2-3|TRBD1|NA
CASSLSGTGFGTDTQYF
TGTGCCAGTAGCCTATCCGGGACAGGGTTCGGCACAGATACGCAGTATTTT
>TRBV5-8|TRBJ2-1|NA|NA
CASSLTTYNEQFF
TGTGCCAGCAGCTTAACAACCTACAATGAGCAGTTCTTC
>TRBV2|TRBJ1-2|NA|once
CASSDGRGHGYTF
TGTGCCAGCAGTGATGGCAGGGGACATGGCTACACCTTC
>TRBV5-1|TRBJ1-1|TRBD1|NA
CASSPNTGVHTEAFF
TGCGCCAGCAGCCCGAACACAGGGGTGCACACTGAAGCTTTCTTT
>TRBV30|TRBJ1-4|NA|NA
CAWSQDRNEKLFF
TGTGCCTGGAGTCAGGATAGGAATGAAAAACTGTTTTTT
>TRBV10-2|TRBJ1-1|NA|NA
CASSAVGGKTEAFF
TGCGCCAGCAGTGCTGTAGGGGGTAAGACTGAAGCTTTCTTT
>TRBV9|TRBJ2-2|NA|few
CASSARGLNTGELFF
TGTGCCAGCAGCGCCCGAGGTCTGAACACCGGGGAGCTGTTTTTT
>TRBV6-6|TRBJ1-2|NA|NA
CASSLGPNYGYTF
TGTGCCAGCAGTTTGGGCCCAAACTATGGCTACACCTTC
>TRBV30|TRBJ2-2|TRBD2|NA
CAWSPWTSGRVRELFF
TGTGCCTGGAGTCCCTGGACTAGCGGGAGGGTCCGGGAGCTGTTTTTT
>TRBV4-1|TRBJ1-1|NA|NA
CASSQDSRQPGEAFF
TGCGCCAGCAGCCAAGACTCGAGACAGCCAGGTGAAGCTTTCTTT
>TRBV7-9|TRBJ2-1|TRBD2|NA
CASTLRTSIYNEQFF
TGTGCCAGCACCTTAAGGACTAGTATCTACAATGAGCAGTTCTTC
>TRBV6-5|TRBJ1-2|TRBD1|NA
CASTPPGQSSYGYTF
TGTGCCAGCACCCCTCCGGGACAGAGTAGCTATGGCTACACCTTC
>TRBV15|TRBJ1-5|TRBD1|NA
CATSRRTGGSNQPQHF
TGTGCCACCAGCAGAAGGACAGGGGGGAGCAATCAGCCCCAGCATTTT
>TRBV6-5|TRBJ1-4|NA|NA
CASSTGTTNEKLFF
TGTGCCAGCAGTACCGGGACAACTAATGAAAAACTGTTTTTT
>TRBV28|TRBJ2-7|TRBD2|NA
CASSEGRAGGYEQYF
TGTGCCAGCAGTGAAGGTCGGGCGGGAGGCTACGAGCAGTACTTC
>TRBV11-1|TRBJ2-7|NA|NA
CASSSRDFYEQYF
TGTGCCAGCAGCTCCCGGGACTTCTACGAGCAGTACTTC
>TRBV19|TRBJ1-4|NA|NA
CASALVGGVSTNEKLFF
TGTGCCAGCGCCCTAGTTGGTGGAGTCTCAACTAATGAAAAACTGTTTTTT
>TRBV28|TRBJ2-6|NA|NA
CASSLYGAGANVLTF
TGTGCCAGCAGTTTATACGGAGCCGGGGCCAACGTCCTGACTTTC
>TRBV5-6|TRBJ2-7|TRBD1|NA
CASSSRDREYEQYF
TGTGCCAGCAGCTCCCGCGACAGGGAATACGAGCAGTACTTC
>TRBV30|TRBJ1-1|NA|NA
CAFRGARNTEAFF
TGTGCCTTCAGGGGCGCCCGGAACACTGAAGCTTTCTTT
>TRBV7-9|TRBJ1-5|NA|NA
CASSPDRSYSNQPQHF
TGTGCCAGCAGCCCAGACAGATCCTATAGCAATCAGCCCCAGCATTTT
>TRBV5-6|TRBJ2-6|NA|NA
CASSWPGGANVLTF
TGTGCCAGCAGCTGGCCGGGTGGGGCCAACGTCCTGACTTTC
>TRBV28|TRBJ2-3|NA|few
CASSGSRDTQYF
TGTGCCAGCAGCGGGAGTAGAGATACGCAGTATTTT
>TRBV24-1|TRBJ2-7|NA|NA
CATRKRFTSYEQYF
TGTGCCACCAGGAAAAGATTTACCAGCTACGAGCAGTACTTC
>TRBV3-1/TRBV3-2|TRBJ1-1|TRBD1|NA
CASSRQGTATEAFF
TGTGCCAGCAGCCGACAGGGGACGGCCACTGAAGCTTTCTTT
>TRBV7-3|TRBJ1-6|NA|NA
CASSLRGFNSPLHF
TGTGCCAGCAGCTTAAGGGGCTTTAATTCACCCCTCCACTTT
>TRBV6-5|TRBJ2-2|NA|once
CASGGANTGELFF
TGTGCCAGCGGAGGGGCGAACACCGGGGAGCTGTTTTTT
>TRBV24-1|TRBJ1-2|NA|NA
CATSDQDSYGYTF
TGTGCCACCAGTGATCAGGACAGCTATGGCTACACCTTC
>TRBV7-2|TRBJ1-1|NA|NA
CASSSQENTEAFF
TGTGCCAGCAGCTCCCAGGAGAACACTGAAGCTTTCTTT
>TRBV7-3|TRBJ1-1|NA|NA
CASSFAVNTEAFF
TGTGCCAGCAGCTTTGCAGTGAACACTGAAGCTTTCTTT
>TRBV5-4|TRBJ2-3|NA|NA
CASSLRLALSTDTQYF
TGTGCCAGCAGCTTGAGGCTAGCACTTAGCACAGATACGCAGTATTTT
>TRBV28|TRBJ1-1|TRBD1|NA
CASSIVDRGQTEAFF
TGTGCCAGCAGCATCGTCGACAGGGGGCAGACTGAAGCTTTCTTT
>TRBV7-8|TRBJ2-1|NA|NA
CASSSLRQTAYNEQFF
TGTGCCAGCAGCTCATTAAGACAGACTGCTTACAATGAGCAGTTCTTC
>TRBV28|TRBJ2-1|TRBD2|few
CASSSTGTSAYNEQFF
TGTGCCAGCAGTTCTACCGGGACTAGCGCGTACAATGAGCAGTTCTTC
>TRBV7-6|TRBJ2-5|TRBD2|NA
CASSLSGGIAGGPQETQYF
TGTGCCAGCAGCTTGAGTGGTGGAATAGCGGGGGGGCCTCAAGAGACCCAGTACTTC
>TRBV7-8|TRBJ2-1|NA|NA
CASSGRRVAANEQFF
TGTGCCAGCAGCGGCCGTCGGGTCGCGGCGAATGAGCAGTTCTTC
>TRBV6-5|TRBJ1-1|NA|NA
CASRTPERGTEAFF
TGTGCCAGCAGAACCCCCGAAAGGGGCACTGAAGCTTTCTTT
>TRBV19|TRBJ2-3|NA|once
CASSSIHGADTQYF
TGTGCCAGTAGTTCCATCCACGGGGCAGATACGCAGTATTTT
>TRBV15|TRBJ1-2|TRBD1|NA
CATSHGTGVAYGYTF
TGTGCCACCAGCCACGGGACAGGGGTGGCCTATGGCTACACCTTC
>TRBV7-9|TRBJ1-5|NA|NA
CASSLARRDSAAGQPQHF
TGTGCCAGCAGCTTAGCTAGGCGGGATAGCGCAGCAGGACAGCCCCAGCATTTT
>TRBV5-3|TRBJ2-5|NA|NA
CARSTPGAQRGQETQYF
TGTGCCAGAAGCACCCCAGGGGCGCAGCGGGGACAAGAGACCCAGTACTTC
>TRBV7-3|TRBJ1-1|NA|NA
CASSYLGRDTEAFF
TGTGCCAGCAGCTACTTGGGCAGGGACACTGAAGCTTTCTTT
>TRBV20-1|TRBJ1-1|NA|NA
CSAPGGSAFF
TGCAGTGCCCCCGGCGGGAGCGCTTTCTTT
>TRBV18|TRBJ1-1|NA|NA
CASSPSRTAADTEAFF
TGTGCCAGCTCGCCCTCGAGGACAGCGGCGGACACTGAAGCTTTCTTT
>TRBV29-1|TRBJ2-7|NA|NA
CSVEDKDSYEQYF
TGCAGCGTTGAAGATAAGGACAGCTACGAGCAGTACTTC
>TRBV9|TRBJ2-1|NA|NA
CASSVGAYNEQFF
TGTGCCAGCAGCGTAGGCGCCTACAATGAGCAGTTCTTC
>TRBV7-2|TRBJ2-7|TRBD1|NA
CASSSSRDRAYEQYF
TGTGCCAGCAGCTCAAGCCGAGACAGGGCTTACGAGCAGTACTTC
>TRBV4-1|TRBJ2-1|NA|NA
CASSQDGAAYNEQFF
TGCGCCAGCAGCCAAGATGGAGCGGCCTACAATGAGCAGTTCTTC
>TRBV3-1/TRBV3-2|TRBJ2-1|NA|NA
CASSQGGFYNEQFF
TGTGCCAGCAGCCAAGGAGGCTTTTACAATGAGCAGTTCTTC